This TCR beta chain was recorded in a study of T cell changes during pregnancy in multiple sclerosis. Profiled with immunoSEQ multiplex PCR; TCRdb holds only in-frame clones, not every one. The sample holds 90,000 to 120,000 clones, 85% to 95% seen once. The CDR3 extends over 17 amino acids. This sequence was found in a female donor in good health, enrolled as a control in a pregnancy study. The starting material was peripheral blood, obtained in the third trimester of pregnancy. V usage is TRBV21-1 and J usage is TRBJ2-1; TRBD2, as called in the table, went unchecked against the DNA. TRBV21-1 is reported as a pseudogene. The chain's CDR3 is CASSKEGLAGGSDEQFF. CDR3 sequence (DNA): TGTGCCAGCAGCAAGGAAGGTCTGGCGGGGGGGAGCGATGAGCAGTTCTTC.